The 28 T cell receptor beta chains below were found in one sample sequenced in a study of blood T cell repertoires in COVID-19. TCRdb keeps only in-frame clones here, not all; method: immunoSEQ multiplex PCR. The table shows around 260,000 clones, with 88% occurring only once. The sample taken for sequencing was peripheral blood. These receptors came from an older woman with COVID-19, enrolled during active disease.

The chain carries TRBV5-3 and TRBJ2-4; TRBD1 might be the D (6 bases). Being an ORF, TRBV5-3 has a function that is uncertain. The ends were cut back, 4 bases at V and 0 bases at J, with 17 bases in the middle. The CDR3 length is 17 residues. CDR3 sequence (DNA): TGTGCCAGAAGCCCAAACAGCAGGGGAATAGCCAAAAACATTCAGTACTTC. This gives the protein CARSPNSRGIAKNIQYF.

V gene TRBV3-1 (or the pseudogene TRBV3-2) combines with J gene TRBJ2-1; 7 bases are a match to TRBD2. The length of the CDR3 is 15 residues. V trimming: 0 bases; J trimming: 6 bases; junction bases outside the gene matches: 5. Germline V gives CDR1 LGHDT, CDR2 YNNKEL (reference sequence). The CDR3 DNA is TGTGCCAGCAGCCAAGAATGGGCGGGAGTCAATGAGCAGTTCTTC. Protein product: CASSQEWAGVNEQFF.

The table lists this clone with a count of one. The rearrangement uses TRBV3-1 (or the pseudogene TRBV3-2) and TRBJ2-1; 12 bases map to TRBD2. Germline loops: CDR1 LGHDT, CDR2 YNNKEL (reference sequence). Germline trimming cut 4 bases from V and 5 bases from J; bases unmatched to any gene: 0. The CDR3 is made up of 14 amino acids. CDR3 residues: CASSRTSGDNEQFF. CDR3 coding DNA: TGTGCCAGCAGCCGGACTAGCGGGGACAATGAGCAGTTCTTC.

V gene TRBV11-3 combines with J gene TRBJ2-4; D unresolved. There are 15 residues in the CDR3. V was clipped by 7 bases and J by 1 base, with 14 bases between them. Germline V gene lookup returns CDR1 SGHNT and CDR2 YENEEA. The CDR3 spells CASKRHSSAKNIQYF. The CDR3 DNA sequence: TGTGCCAGCAAACGCCATAGTAGTGCCAAAAACATTCAGTACTTC.

The J gene is TRBJ2-1, the V gene TRBV5-1; 10 bases are shared with TRBD2. Germline V gene data show CDR1 as SGHRS and CDR2 as YFSETQ. Trimming took 4 bases from V and 9 from J; bases not matched to a gene: 13. The CDR3 contains 16 residues. The DNA for the CDR3 is TGCGCCAGCAGCCCCCCTAGCGGGAGTTCGCCAATTGAGCAGTTCTTC. Protein product: CASSPPSGSSPIEQFF. Based on the CDR3 plus reference TRBV5-1 and TRBJ2-1, the full variable domain is KAGVTQTPRYLIKTRGQQVTLSCSPISGHRSVSWYQQTPGQGLQFLFEYFSETQRNKGNFPGRFSGRQFSNSRSEMNVSTLELGDSALYLCASSPPSGSSPIEQFFGPGTRLTVL.

V usage is TRBV10-3 and J usage is TRBJ2-3; 7 bases map to TRBD1. Per germline, CDR1 ENHRY and CDR2 SYGVKD. V lost 7 bases to trimming and J lost 3 bases; unmatched junction nucleotides: 4. There are 13 residues in the CDR3. The DNA for the CDR3 is TGTGCCATCACTGCGACAGGGACAGATACGCAGTATTTT. Translating gives CAITATGTDTQYF.

This clone is a singleton in its sample. The chain has TRBV20-1 and TRBJ2-1; D uncertain. The CDR3 extends over 11 amino acids. Germline assignment: CDR1 DFQATT and CDR2 SNEGSKA (reference sequence). The V end was cut by 0 bases, the J end by 13 bases, with 10 bases between. The CDR3 is CSARDDKNQFF. The CDR3 DNA reads as TGCAGTGCTAGAGATGACAAGAATCAGTTCTTC.

This sequence joins TRBV3-1 (or the pseudogene TRBV3-2) and TRBJ2-3, with 10 bases that match TRBD1. The V gene end was trimmed by 4 bases and the J gene end by 6 bases; junction bases not matched to a gene: 7. This CDR3 spans 15 amino acids. The germline V gene encodes CDR1 LGHDT and CDR2 YNNKEL (reference sequence). CDR3 sequence: CASSRPTGGDDTQYF. The CDR3 DNA is TGTGCCAGCAGCCGACCGACAGGGGGCGACGATACGCAGTATTTT.

The rearrangement uses TRBV5-5 and TRBJ2-7; D possibly corresponds to TRBD2 (6 bases). Deletions cut 3 bases from V and 0 bases from J, with 10 bases between. Germline CDR1 is SGHKS and CDR2 is YYEKEE (reference sequence). The CDR3 consists of 14 residues. For the CDR3, the DNA is TGTGCCAGCAGCTGGGACTTAATCTCCTACGAGCAGTACTTC. Its protein product is CASSWDLISYEQYF.

The gene calls are TRBV30 and TRBJ2-1; a weak D match, TRBD1 (6 bases). Between the trimmed V and J ends, which lost 2 bases and 9 bases, there was a span of 11 bases. Germline V gene lookup returns CDR1 GTSNPN and CDR2 SVGIG (reference sequence). The CDR3 runs to 12 residues. CDR3 loop: CAWSKQGTEQFF. In DNA form, the CDR3 reads TGTGCCTGGAGTAAACAGGGAACTGAGCAGTTCTTC. Looking up the rest from reference TRBV30 and TRBJ2-1 gives the full variable domain: SQTIHQWPATLVQPVGSPLSLECTVEGTSNPNLYWYRQAAGRGLQLLFYSVGIGQISSEVPQNLSASRPQDRQFILSSKKLLLSDSGFYLCAWSKQGTEQFFGPGTRLTVL.

This chain connects TRBV14 to TRBJ1-3; D not resolved. Germline lookup yields CDR1 SGHDN and CDR2 FVKESK. The CDR3 runs to 17 residues. With 0 bases removed from V and 4 bases from J, the gap between germline ends came to 16 bases. Here the CDR3 reads CASSQDLVAGSGNTIYF. The CDR3 nucleotides read TGTGCCAGCAGCCAAGATCTAGTCGCGGGGTCCGGAAACACCATATATTTT.

The J gene is TRBJ2-3, the V gene TRBV13; 8 bases agree with TRBD2. Germline-derived CDR1 and CDR2 are PRHDT and FYEKMQ (reference sequence). The junction had 7 bases not matched to a gene; V was cut back by 4 bases and J by 1 base. CDR3 size: 16 residues. CDR3 loop: CASSSQRREGTDTQYF. The CDR3 bases are TGTGCCAGCAGCTCACAACGGCGGGAGGGCACAGATACGCAGTATTTT.

The J gene is TRBJ2-7, the V gene TRBV21-1; TRBD2 was called by the table and not checked on the DNA. TRBV21-1 is marked as a pseudogene. The CDR3 sequence is 15 residues long. CDR3: CASSTSGGEAYEQYF. CDR3 DNA: TGTGCCAGCAGCACGAGCGGGGGTGAGGCCTACGAGCAGTACTTC.

DNA for the CDR3: TGTGCCTGGAGTGTCTTTTCAGGGCTCCGGGGGGAGCAGTACTTC. Amino acids: CAWSVFSGLRGEQYF. This chain uses TRBV30 with TRBJ2-7; tentative D call: TRBD2 (6 bases). Germline V gives CDR1 GTSNPN, CDR2 SVGIG (reference sequence). CDR3 size: 15 residues. Between the trimmed V and J ends, which lost 0 bases and 7 bases, there was a span of 19 bases.

In this sample, this clone turned up once. This chain joins TRBV24-1 and TRBJ1-2, with D unclear. V gave up 0 bases and J gave up 8 bases, with 12 bases separating them. The CDR3 length is 14 residues. Germline CDR1 and CDR2: KGHDR and SFDVKD. Here the CDR3 DNA reads TGTGCCACCAGTGATTTGTGGGCGCCTGAAGGCTACACCTTC. Its protein is CATSDLWAPEGYTF.

CDR3 sequence: CASSLLASANTGELFF. In nucleotides, the CDR3 is TGTGCCAGCAGCCTGTTAGCTAGCGCGAACACCGGGGAGCTGTTTTTT. The V gene is TRBV5-6, the J gene TRBJ2-2; tentative D call: TRBD2 (6 bases). Germline V CDR1 and CDR2: SGHDT, YYEEEE. The CDR3 sequence is 16 residues long. The germline V and J ends were trimmed by 4 bases and 0 bases, with 13 bases remaining between them.

V usage is TRBV3-1 (or the pseudogene TRBV3-2) and J usage is TRBJ2-7, with 11 bases aligning to TRBD1. This CDR3 comprises 15 residues. Germline V lookup: CDR1 LGHDT, CDR2 YNNKEL (reference sequence). V shed 1 base and J 5 bases; nucleotides not matched to a gene: 4. CDR3 DNA: TGTGCCAGCAGCCAAGCCGGGACAGGGGGTAACGAGCAGTACTTC. Protein: CASSQAGTGGNEQYF.

The V gene is TRBV5-3, the J gene TRBJ2-7; 7 nucleotides agree with TRBD1. TRBV5-3 is an ORF, and what it does is uncertain. Trimming cost V 1 base and J 1 base; bases outside gene matches: 5. CDR3 length: 15 amino acids. CDR3 region: CARSLLGGESYEQYF. CDR3 bases: TGTGCCAGAAGCTTGTTAGGGGGCGAATCCTACGAGCAGTACTTC.

V usage is TRBV11-3 and J usage is TRBJ2-7; the match to TRBD2 covers 11 bases. The CDR3 length is 14 residues. J lost 3 bases, V lost 5 bases, and 3 bases had no gene match. Looked up from germline, CDR1 is SGHNT and CDR2 is YENEEA. As DNA, the CDR3 is TGTGCCAGCAGCAGACTAGCGGGGAGCTACGAGCAGTACTTC. This codes for CASSRLAGSYEQYF.

CDR3 sequence (DNA): TGTGCCAGCAGCCCTTTATGGCTAGCGGTCAATGAGCAGTTCTTC. Translation: CASSPLWLAVNEQFF. V and J are TRBV7-2 and TRBJ2-1; 7 bases fit TRBD2. The CDR3 is made up of 15 amino acids. Germline assignment: CDR1 SGHTA and CDR2 FQGNSA. Trimming at V came to 5 bases and at J to 6 bases, leaving 10 bases not matched to a gene.

The genes are TRBV5-4 and TRBJ1-1; D possibly corresponds to TRBD1 (6 bases). Trimming stripped 5 bases from V and 3 bases from J, with 11 bases between. The CDR3 spans 13 residues. The germline gives CDR1 SGHNT, CDR2 YYREEE (reference sequence). The CDR3 nucleotides are TGTGCCAGCAGTTGGGGACAATACACTGAAGCTTTCTTT. Protein sequence: CASSWGQYTEAFF. The full variable domain, with the rest looked up from reference TRBV5-4 and TRBJ1-1, is ETGVTQSPTHLIKTRGQQVTLRCSSQSGHNTVSWYQQALGQGPQFIFQYYREEENGRGNFPPRFSGLQFPNYSSELNVNALELDDSALYLCASSWGQYTEAFFGQGTRLTVV.

This sequence joins TRBV25-1 and TRBJ1-2, with a possible D match to TRBD1 (6 bases). The ends were cut back, 1 base at V and 2 bases at J, with 11 bases in the middle. From germline, CDR1 is MGHDK and CDR2 SYGVNS. The CDR3 covers 15 residues. CDR3 loop: CASSEFGQNNYGYTF. As DNA, the CDR3 is TGTGCCAGCAGTGAATTTGGACAGAACAACTATGGCTACACCTTC.

This sequence joins TRBV27 and TRBJ1-5; D not resolved. This CDR3 has 14 amino acids. Trimming shortened V by 7 bases and J by 0 bases, and 10 bases separated the two germline ends. Germline-derived CDR1 and CDR2 are MNHEY and SMNVEV (reference sequence). In DNA form, the CDR3 reads TGTGCCAGCAAGCCGGGATATAGCAATCAGCCCCAGCATTTT. It yields the protein CASKPGYSNQPQHF.

The genes are TRBV13 and TRBJ2-5; tentatively, D is TRBD1 (5 bases). The CDR3 has 14 residues. CDR1 and CDR2 (germline): PRHDT, FYEKMQ (reference sequence). Trimming removed 5 bases at V and 0 bases at J, with 10 bases between. CDR3 nucleotide sequence: TGTGCCAGCAGCCAACAGGTCCACCAAGAGACCCAGTACTTC. As protein: CASSQQVHQETQYF.

This clone has more than one count but fewer than ten. This sequence joins TRBV12-2 and TRBJ1-2; whether TRBD1, the table's D call, matches the DNA was not checked. TRBV12-2 is described as a pseudogene. The CDR3 contains 16 residues. CDR3 bases: TGTGCAAGTCGCTTAGAAAAACAGGGTATTTACTATGGCTACACCTTC. Amino acid sequence: CASRLEKQGIYYGYTF.

The chain employs TRBV30 and TRBJ2-2; 12 nucleotides align to TRBD2. Germline V gene data show CDR1 as GTSNPN and CDR2 as SVGIG (reference sequence). There are 16 residues in the CDR3. The ends lost 2 bases at V and 5 bases at J; junction bases unmatched: 6. As DNA, the CDR3 is TGTGCCTGGAGTCGACTAGCGGGAGCTGGGACCGGGGAGCTGTTTTTT. Translating gives CAWSRLAGAGTGELFF. Supplemented by reference TRBV30 and TRBJ2-2, the full variable domain reads SQTIHQWPATLVQPVGSPLSLECTVEGTSNPNLYWYRQAAGRGLQLLFYSVGIGQISSEVPQNLSASRPQDRQFILSSKKLLLSDSGFYLCAWSRLAGAGTGELFFGEGSRLTVL.

With regard to this clone: Other nucleotide sequences from this sample produce the same CDR3. The chain employs TRBV19 and TRBJ1-6; D gene uncertain. V was cut by 5 bases and J by 0 bases, with 8 bases left in between. The CDR3 spans 15 residues. Germline CDR1 LNHDA, CDR2 SQIVND (reference sequence). In DNA form, the CDR3 reads TGTGCCAGTAGTGTGGAGAGCTCCTATAATTCACCCCTCCACTTT. Translation: CASSVESSYNSPLHF.

J is TRBJ1-1 and V is TRBV10-1; tentatively, D is TRBD1 (6 bases). The germline V gene encodes CDR1 WNHNN and CDR2 SYGVQD (reference sequence). V was pared by 6 bases and J by 4 bases, with 18 bases between. This CDR3 region has 15 residues. CDR3 in DNA: TGCGCCAGCAGCCTAATAAGCGTAGGGGGCACTGAAGCTTTCTTT. Amino acid sequence: CASSLISVGGTEAFF.